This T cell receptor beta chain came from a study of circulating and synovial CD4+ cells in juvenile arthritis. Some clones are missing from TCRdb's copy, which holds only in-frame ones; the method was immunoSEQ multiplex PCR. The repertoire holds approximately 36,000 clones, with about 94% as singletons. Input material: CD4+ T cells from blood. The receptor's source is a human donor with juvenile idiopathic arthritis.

The CDR3 loop is CANENSSGEQYF. The CDR3 nucleotides read TGTGCCAACGAAAATTCCAGCGGGGAGCAGTACTTC. The V gene is TRBV10-3, the J gene TRBJ2-7; the D gene is possibly TRBD2 (6 bases). The germline CDR1 and CDR2 sequences are ENHRY and SYGVKD. V gave up 10 bases and J gave up 7 bases, with 17 bases separating them. The CDR3 runs 12 residues.